A selection of T cell receptor beta chains follows, all from one sample in a study of blood T cell repertoires in COVID-19. Measured with immunoSEQ multiplex PCR; TCRdb has only the in-frame clones, and not every one. The sample carries over 100,000 clones, 70% to 90% recorded once. The sequenced sample consisted of peripheral blood. These receptors came from a man aged 35 to 55 with acute or convalescent COVID-19. Both conserved end residues are part of each CDR3. The D gene is left open where the match is weak. Expanded clones get a size class; other rows say once, few or many, or leave the size out.

d_gene,j_gene,v_gene,abundance,CDR3aa,CDR3nt
-,TRBJ1-1,TRBV10-3,-,CAIRSSGEAFF,TGTGCCATCCGGTCGTCAGGAGAAGCTTTCTTT
TRBD2,TRBJ2-3,TRBV27,-,CASSPTSGPTDTQYF,TGTGCCAGCAGTCCAACTAGCGGGCCCACAGATACGCAGTATTTT
-,TRBJ1-1,TRBV5-1,-,CASSPRQAARTEAFF,TGCGCCAGCAGCCCCCGACAGGCGGCGAGAACTGAAGCTTTCTTT
-,TRBJ1-4,TRBV19,-,CASSILPRPTNEKLFF,TGTGCCAGTAGTATCCTCCCCAGGCCCACTAATGAAAAACTGTTTTTT
-,TRBJ1-1,TRBV13,-,CASSGTTNTEAFF,TGTGCCTCCTCCGGGACAACGAACACTGAAGCTTTCTTT
-,TRBJ1-1,TRBV30,-,CAWFMNTEAFF,TGTGCCTGGTTTATGAACACTGAAGCTTTCTTT
-,TRBJ1-1,TRBV12-3/TRBV12-4,-,CASRQGPTREAFF,TGTGCCAGCAGACAGGGACCCACCCGCGAAGCTTTCTTT
-,TRBJ2-2,TRBV18,few,CASSPRGSDTGELFF,TGTGCCAGCTCACCGCGAGGGTCCGACACCGGGGAGCTGTTTTTT
TRBD1,TRBJ2-7,TRBV7-8,-,CASSFGTGAYEQYF,TGTGCCAGCAGCTTCGGGACAGGGGCCTACGAGCAGTACTTC
-,TRBJ2-3,TRBV7-2,-,CASSPRRGGTDTQYF,TGTGCCAGCAGCCCACGAAGAGGAGGCACAGATACGCAGTATTTT
-,TRBJ1-1,TRBV19,-,CASSFGLVNTEAFF,TGTGCCAGTAGTTTCGGACTGGTGAACACTGAAGCTTTCTTT
TRBD2,TRBJ2-2,TRBV5-1,few,CASSGGTSGGPRTGELFF,TGCGCCAGCAGCGGAGGGACTAGCGGGGGCCCTCGAACCGGGGAGCTGTTTTTT
TRBD2,TRBJ2-3,TRBV11-2,-,CASSHPTSGGAGDTQYF,TGTGCCAGCAGCCACCCCACTAGCGGGGGGGCCGGAGATACGCAGTATTTT
-,TRBJ2-1,TRBV12-5,-,CASGLGLRDEQFF,TGTGCTAGTGGTTTGGGGCTCAGGGATGAGCAGTTCTTC
-,TRBJ1-2,TRBV5-6,-,CASSSDSFGDGYTF,TGTGCCAGCAGCTCCGACAGTTTTGGAGATGGCTACACCTTC
-,TRBJ1-3,TRBV23-1,-,CASSPRDGTAGSPGNTIYF,TGCGCCAGCAGTCCCAGAGACGGGACCGCGGGAAGTCCTGGAAACACCATATATTTT
TRBD1,TRBJ2-7,TRBV6-5,-,CASSRTGDEQYF,TGTGCCAGCAGCCGGACAGGGGACGAGCAGTACTTC
TRBD1,TRBJ1-2,TRBV19,-,CASSRPGTANYGYTF,TGTGCCAGTAGTCGTCCCGGGACAGCAAACTATGGCTACACCTTC
-,TRBJ2-2,TRBV7-6,-,CASSLAAGAVGELFF,TGTGCCAGCAGCTTAGCCGCAGGGGCCGTCGGGGAGCTGTTTTTT
-,TRBJ2-7,TRBV30,-,CAWSRAFYEQYF,TGTGCCTGGAGCAGGGCCTTCTACGAGCAGTACTTC
-,TRBJ2-3,TRBV24-1,-,CATSESGGPGDTQYF,TGTGCCACCAGTGAATCGGGGGGCCCCGGAGATACGCAGTATTTT
-,TRBJ1-3,TRBV10-3,-,CAISDLTGNTIYF,TGTGCCATCAGCGACCTGACAGGAAACACCATATATTTT
TRBD2,TRBJ2-5,TRBV5-5,-,CASSFTGTREETQYF,TGTGCCAGCAGCTTCACCGGGACTAGGGAGGAGACCCAGTACTTC
-,TRBJ1-5,TRBV19,-,CASIRRGSNQPQHF,TGTGCCAGTATTCGTAGAGGCAGCAATCAGCCCCAGCATTTT
TRBD2,TRBJ2-3,TRBV19,-,CASSILAGGRTDTQYF,TGTGCCAGTAGTATACTGGCGGGGGGGCGCACAGATACGCAGTATTTT
-,TRBJ1-1,TRBV5-4,-,CAARGGSMGNTEAFF,TGTGCCGCCCGGGGAGGAAGCATGGGGAACACTGAAGCTTTCTTT
-,TRBJ2-5,TRBV19,once,CASSSPPPGTGLYQLQETQYF,TGTGCCAGTAGTAGCCCCCCCCCAGGGACGGGACTGTACCAACTACAAGAGACCCAGTACTTC
-,TRBJ2-2,TRBV30,-,CAWKRVGELFF,TGTGCCTGGAAACGGGTTGGGGAGCTGTTTTTT
-,TRBJ2-1,TRBV30,-,CAWSAQGNEQFF,TGTGCCTGGAGTGCGCAGGGCAATGAGCAGTTCTTC
TRBD1,TRBJ1-2,TRBV18,-,CASSPRQGPPDGYTF,TGTGCCAGCTCACCACGACAGGGACCACCGGATGGCTACACCTTC
-,TRBJ1-5,TRBV6-1,once,CASSEARRNQPQHF,TGTGCCAGCAGTGAAGCTCGTCGCAATCAGCCCCAGCATTTT
-,TRBJ1-1,TRBV5-1,-,CASSLDAGANTEAFF,TGCGCCAGCAGCTTGGACGCTGGGGCGAACACTGAAGCTTTCTTT
TRBD1,TRBJ2-1,TRBV4-1,-,CASSQNDRGGNEQFF,TGCGCCAGCAGCCAAAATGACAGGGGCGGGAATGAGCAGTTCTTC
-,TRBJ2-3,TRBV7-9,-,CASSLLRSFTSTDTQYF,TGTGCCAGCAGCTTATTACGAAGCTTTACTAGCACAGATACGCAGTATTTT
TRBD1,TRBJ1-1,TRBV11-1,-,CASSPRDRGGEAFF,TGTGCCAGCAGCCCCAGGGACAGGGGAGGTGAAGCTTTCTTT
-,TRBJ1-2,TRBV7-8,once,CASSLGPRGSNYGYTF,TGTGCCAGCAGCTTAGGACCCAGGGGATCTAACTATGGCTACACCTTC
-,TRBJ1-1,TRBV6-5,-,CASSNDRNTEAFF,TGTGCCAGCAGCAACGACAGGAACACTGAAGCTTTCTTT
-,TRBJ1-1,TRBV7-9,-,CASSLPGNTEAFF,TGTGCCAGCAGCTTACCAGGGAACACTGAAGCTTTCTTT
TRBD1,TRBJ1-3,TRBV5-6,-,CASSLTGQGADTIYF,TGTGCCAGCAGCCTGACGGGACAGGGGGCTGACACCATATATTTT
-,TRBJ1-4,TRBV7-2,few,CASSISQGSEKLFF,TGTGCCAGCAGCATTTCGCAGGGGAGTGAAAAACTGTTTTTT
-,TRBJ2-7,TRBV11-2,-,CASSLAVYEQYF,TGTGCCAGCAGCTTAGCGGTCTACGAGCAGTACTTC
TRBD1,TRBJ2-7,TRBV7-2,-,CASSRTGGPEQYF,TGTGCCAGCAGCCGGACAGGGGGTCCCGAGCAGTACTTC